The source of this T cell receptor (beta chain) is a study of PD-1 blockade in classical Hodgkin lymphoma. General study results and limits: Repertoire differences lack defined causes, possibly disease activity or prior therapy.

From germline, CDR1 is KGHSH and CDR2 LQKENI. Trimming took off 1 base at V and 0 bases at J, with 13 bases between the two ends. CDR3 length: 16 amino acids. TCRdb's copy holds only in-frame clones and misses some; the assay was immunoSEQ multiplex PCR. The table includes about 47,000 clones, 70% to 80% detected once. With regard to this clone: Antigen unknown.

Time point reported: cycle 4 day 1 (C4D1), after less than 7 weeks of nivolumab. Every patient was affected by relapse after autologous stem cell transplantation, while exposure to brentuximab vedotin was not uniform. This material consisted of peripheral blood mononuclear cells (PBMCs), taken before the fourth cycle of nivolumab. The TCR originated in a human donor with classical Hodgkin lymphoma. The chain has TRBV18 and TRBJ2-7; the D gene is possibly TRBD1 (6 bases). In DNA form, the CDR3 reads TGTGCCAGCTCACCACGGGTAAGGGGGAACTCCTACGAGCAGTACTTC. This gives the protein CASSPRVRGNSYEQYF.